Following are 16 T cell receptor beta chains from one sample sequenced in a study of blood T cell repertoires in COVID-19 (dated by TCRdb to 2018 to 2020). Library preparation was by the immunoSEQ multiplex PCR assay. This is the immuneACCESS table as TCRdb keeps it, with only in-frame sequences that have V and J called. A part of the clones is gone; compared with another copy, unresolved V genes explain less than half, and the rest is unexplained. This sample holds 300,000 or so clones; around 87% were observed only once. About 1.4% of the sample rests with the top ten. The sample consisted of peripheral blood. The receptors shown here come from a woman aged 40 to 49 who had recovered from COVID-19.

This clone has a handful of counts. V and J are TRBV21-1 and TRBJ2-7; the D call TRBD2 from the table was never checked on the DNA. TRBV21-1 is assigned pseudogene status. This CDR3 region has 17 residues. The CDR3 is CASSKVVARARSYEQYF. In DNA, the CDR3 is TGTGCCAGCAGCAAAGTCGTAGCCAGAGCCCGCTCCTACGAGCAGTACTTC.

For the CDR3, the DNA is TGTGCCAGCAGTGAGTCCTTGAACACTGAAGCTTTCTTT. This codes for CASSESLNTEAFF. The rearrangement links TRBV25-1 to TRBJ1-1; D not certain. The V end was cut by 3 bases, the J end by 0 bases, with 5 bases between. This CDR3 region has 13 residues. Germline V CDR1 and CDR2: MGHDK, SYGVNS.

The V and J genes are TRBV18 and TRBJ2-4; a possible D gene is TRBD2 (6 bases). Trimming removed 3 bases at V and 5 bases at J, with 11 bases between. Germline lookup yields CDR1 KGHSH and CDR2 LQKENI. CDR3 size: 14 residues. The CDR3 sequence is CASSPGTGENIQYF. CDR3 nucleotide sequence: TGTGCCAGCTCACCGGGGACTGGTGAAAACATTCAGTACTTC.

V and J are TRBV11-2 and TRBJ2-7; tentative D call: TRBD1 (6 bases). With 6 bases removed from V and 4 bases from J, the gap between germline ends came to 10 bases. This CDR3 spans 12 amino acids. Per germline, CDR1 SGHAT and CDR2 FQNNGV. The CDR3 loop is CASSQGRYEQYF. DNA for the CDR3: TGTGCCAGCAGTCAGGGGCGTTACGAGCAGTACTTC.

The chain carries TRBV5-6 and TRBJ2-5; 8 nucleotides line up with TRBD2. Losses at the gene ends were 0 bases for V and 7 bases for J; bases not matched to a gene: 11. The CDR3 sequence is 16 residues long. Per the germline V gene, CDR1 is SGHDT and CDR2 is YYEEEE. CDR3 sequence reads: CASSLVAAGALGTQYF. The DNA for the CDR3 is TGTGCCAGCAGCTTGGTTGCAGCGGGGGCGCTAGGGACCCAGTACTTC.

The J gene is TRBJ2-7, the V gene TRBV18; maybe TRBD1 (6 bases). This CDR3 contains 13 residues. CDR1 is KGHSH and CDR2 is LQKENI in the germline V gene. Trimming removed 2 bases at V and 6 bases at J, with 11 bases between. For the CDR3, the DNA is TGTGCCAGCTCACCAGGACAGCTTATCGAGCAGTACTTC. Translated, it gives CASSPGQLIEQYF.

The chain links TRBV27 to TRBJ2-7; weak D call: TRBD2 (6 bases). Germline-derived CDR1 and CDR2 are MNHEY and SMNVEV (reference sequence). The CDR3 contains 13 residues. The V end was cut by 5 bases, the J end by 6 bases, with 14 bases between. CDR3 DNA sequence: TGTGCCAGCAGTCCATATAGGAGGGCCGAGCAGTACTTC. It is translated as CASSPYRRAEQYF.

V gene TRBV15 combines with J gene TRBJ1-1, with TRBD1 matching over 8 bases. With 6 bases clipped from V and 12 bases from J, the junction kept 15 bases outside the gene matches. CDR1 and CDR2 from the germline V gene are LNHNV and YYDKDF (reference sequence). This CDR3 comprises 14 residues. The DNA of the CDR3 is TGTGCCACCAGGGTCAGCGCAGGGGGCCCCGGGACTTTCTTT. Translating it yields CATRVSAGGPGTFF.

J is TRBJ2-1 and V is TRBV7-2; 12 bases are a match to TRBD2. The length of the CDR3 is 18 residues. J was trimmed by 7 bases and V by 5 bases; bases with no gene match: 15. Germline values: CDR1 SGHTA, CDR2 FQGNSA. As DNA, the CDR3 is TGTGCCAGCAGCGGAAGACAGAGACTAGCGGGGGATTGGAATGAGCAGTTCTTC. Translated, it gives CASSGRQRLAGDWNEQFF.

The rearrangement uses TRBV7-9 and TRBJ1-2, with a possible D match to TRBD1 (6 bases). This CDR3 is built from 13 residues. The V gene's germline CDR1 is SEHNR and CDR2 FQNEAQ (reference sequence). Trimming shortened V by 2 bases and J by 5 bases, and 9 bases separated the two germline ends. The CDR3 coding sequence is TGTGCCAGCAGCTTATCCAGGGGTTATGGCTACACCTTC. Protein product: CASSLSRGYGYTF.

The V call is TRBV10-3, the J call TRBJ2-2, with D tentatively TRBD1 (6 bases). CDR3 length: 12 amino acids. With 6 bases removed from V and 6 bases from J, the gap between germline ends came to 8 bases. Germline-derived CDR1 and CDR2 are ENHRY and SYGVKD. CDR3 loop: CAISTGSGELFF. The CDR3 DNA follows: TGTGCCATCAGCACAGGGTCCGGGGAGCTGTTTTTT.

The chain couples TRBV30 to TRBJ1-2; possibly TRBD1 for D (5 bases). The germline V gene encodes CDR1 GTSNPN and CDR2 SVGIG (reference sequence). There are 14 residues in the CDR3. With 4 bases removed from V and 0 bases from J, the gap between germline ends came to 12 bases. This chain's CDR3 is CAWIGRGPNYGYTF. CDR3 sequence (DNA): TGTGCCTGGATTGGGCGGGGACCTAACTATGGCTACACCTTC.

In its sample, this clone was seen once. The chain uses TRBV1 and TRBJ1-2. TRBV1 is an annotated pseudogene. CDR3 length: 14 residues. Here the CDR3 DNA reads TGCACCAGCAGCCAAGATTTAGCGGGCTATGGCTACACCTTC. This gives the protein CTSSQDLAGYGYTF.

CDR3 amino acids: CASGISGGAGGANVLTF. CDR3 nucleotide sequence: TGTGCCAGCGGAATTAGCGGGGGGGCCGGTGGGGCCAACGTCCTGACTTTC. This sequence joins TRBV27 and TRBJ2-6; 11 nucleotides agree with TRBD2. This CDR3 has 17 residues. V gave up 8 bases and J gave up 3 bases; unmatched junction bases: 9. Germline V gene sequence: CDR1 MNHEY, CDR2 SMNVEV (reference sequence). Combining the CDR3 with reference TRBV27 and TRBJ2-6 gives the whole variable domain EAQVTQNPRYLITVTGKKLTVTCSQNMNHEYMSWYRQDPGLGLRQIYYSMNVEVTDKGDVPEGYKVSRKEKRNFPLILESPSPNQTSLYFCASGISGGAGGANVLTFGAGSRLTVL.

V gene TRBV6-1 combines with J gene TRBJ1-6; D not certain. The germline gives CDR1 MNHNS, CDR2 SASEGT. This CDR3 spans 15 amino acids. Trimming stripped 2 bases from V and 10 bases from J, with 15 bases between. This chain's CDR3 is CASSESRQTWSPLHF. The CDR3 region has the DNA TGTGCCAGCAGTGAAAGTCGGCAGACATGGTCACCCCTCCACTTT.

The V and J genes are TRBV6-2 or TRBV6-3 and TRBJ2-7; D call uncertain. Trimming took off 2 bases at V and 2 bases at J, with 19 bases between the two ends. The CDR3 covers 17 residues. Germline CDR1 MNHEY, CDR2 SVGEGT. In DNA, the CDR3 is TGTGCCAGCAGTTACAGTCCGAGCCTTTATGGGCCCTACGAGCAGTACTTC. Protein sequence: CASSYSPSLYGPYEQYF.